The 22 T cell receptor beta chains given below trace back to one sample, sequenced in a study of identical twins (dated by TCRdb to 2015 to 2016). Preparation of the library involved 5' RACE. Sequencing was performed on an Illumina HiSeq 2000. The raw public data were reprocessed by TCRdb itself: fastp quality trimming at Q25, MiXCR clonotype calling, in-frame beta chains only. Rows merge per CDR3 protein into single entries with the most common DNA and genes. This sample holds 1.5 million to 2 million distinct CDR3 sequences; more than 30% were observed only once. In total, the top ten clones hold less than 0.35% of the sample. The sequencing sample was made of cord blood. The receptors were sampled from a newborn girl in good health.

The rearrangement joins TRBV4-2 to TRBJ2-3; D is unresolved. This CDR3 comprises 13 residues. V was trimmed by 8 bases and J by 1 base, leaving 10 bases between them. Looked up from germline, CDR1 is LGHNA and CDR2 is YNFKEQ. The CDR3 is CASQWWGTDTQYF. CDR3 coding DNA: TGTGCCAGCCAGTGGTGGGGCACAGATACGCAGTATTTT.

This clonotype appeared many times. This rearrangement joins TRBV10-3 to TRBJ2-3; maybe TRBD1 (5 bases). V lost 6 bases and J 6 bases, leaving 13 bases between the germline ends. Germline V lookup: CDR1 ENHRY, CDR2 SYGVKD. This CDR3 has 13 residues. The CDR3 bases are TGTGCCATCAGCGCCCAGGGATTGGATACGCAGTATTTT. Translating gives CAISAQGLDTQYF.

This chain uses TRBV12-3 or TRBV12-4 with TRBJ2-2; perhaps D is TRBD1 or TRBD2 (5 bases each). V lost 3 bases to trimming and J lost 7 bases, with 9 bases between them. There are 13 residues in the CDR3. The DNA of the CDR3 is TGTGCCAGCAGTTTCTGGGACGGCGGGGAGCTGTTTTTT. Its translation: CASSFWDGGELFF.

With respect to this clonotype: It may be a read error: a sequence one base away is much more abundant. The chain has TRBV7-2 and TRBJ2-7, with unresolved D. V was clipped by 2 bases and J by 4 bases, with 18 bases between them. The CDR3 has 16 amino acids. The V gene's germline CDR1 is SGHTA and CDR2 FQGNSA. In nucleotides, the CDR3 is TGTGCCAGCAGCTTATCTTTCCCCGCGCGTACATACGAGCAGTACTTC. Translated: CASSLSFPARTYEQYF.

J is TRBJ1-2 and V is TRBV2; TRBD1 is a possible D gene (6 bases). V was pared by 7 bases and J by 6 bases, with 15 bases between. The CDR3 contains 13 residues. In germline, CDR1 is SNHLY, CDR2 FYNNEI. The CDR3 nucleotides read TGTGCCAGCATCCCAGGGGCCGGGGATGGCTACACCTTC. It yields the protein CASIPGAGDGYTF.

This clonotype turned up a few times. The chain combines TRBV25-1 with TRBJ1-1; 8 bases fit TRBD1. V dropped 5 bases and J dropped 9; count of bases not matched to a gene: 5. Germline V CDR1 and CDR2: MGHDK, SYGVNS. The CDR3 covers 12 residues. In DNA form, the CDR3 reads TGTGCCAGCAGTTCGGACAGGGTTCAAGCTTTCTTT. It codes for CASSSDRVQAFF.

V is TRBV11-1 and J is TRBJ1-1; the match to TRBD1 covers 7 bases. The CDR3 totals 14 residues. V was clipped by 6 bases and J by 5 bases; unmatched bases: 9. The V gene's germline CDR1 is SGHAT and CDR2 FQDESV (reference sequence). The CDR3 sequence: CASRWDSGGTEAFF. The CDR3 DNA reads as TGTGCCAGCAGATGGGACAGTGGAGGGACTGAAGCTTTCTTT.

This clonotype was seen at least ten times. The chain has TRBV7-2 and TRBJ1-1; TRBD1 matches at 8 bases. The CDR3 is made up of 13 amino acids. The germline V gene encodes CDR1 SGHTA and CDR2 FQGNSA. Unmatched junction bases numbered 4, after V lost 6 bases and J lost 4 bases. As DNA, the CDR3 is TGTGCCAGCAGGCCCGACAGGGGCACTGAAGCTTTCTTT. Protein: CASRPDRGTEAFF.

The J gene is TRBJ1-1, the V gene TRBV5-1; D is undetermined. V was trimmed by 6 bases and J by 0 bases, leaving 12 bases between them. The CDR3 is made up of 14 amino acids. CDR1 is SGHRS and CDR2 is YFSETQ in the germline V gene. CDR3 sequence (DNA): TGCGCCAGCATCGCGACAAGTTTGAACACTGAAGCTTTCTTT. Protein sequence: CASIATSLNTEAFF.

A few counts support this clonotype. The chain recombines TRBV12-3 or TRBV12-4 with TRBJ2-5, with TRBD2 identical over 9 bases. Trimming took 3 bases from V and 0 from J; bases not matched to a gene: 2. This CDR3 has 15 residues. The CDR3 reads CASSFLAGYQETQYF. The CDR3 DNA reads TGTGCCAGCAGTTTCCTAGCGGGGTACCAAGAGACCCAGTACTTC.

This clonotype showed up just a few times. The rearrangement joins TRBV4-1 to TRBJ1-5; perhaps TRBD1 as D (6 bases). Trimming cost V 1 base and J 6 bases, with 13 bases left between them. Germline V gene lookup returns CDR1 MGHRA and CDR2 YSYEKL. This CDR3 contains 15 residues. The CDR3 coding sequence is TGCGCCAGCAGCCAAGTCGGGGGCATGGGTCAGCCCCAGCATTTT. It is translated as CASSQVGGMGQPQHF.

V is TRBV21-1 and J is TRBJ2-3; no check of the table's D call, TRBD2, against the DNA was made. TRBV21-1 is a pseudogene locus. The CDR3 has 18 amino acids. This CDR3 reads CASSKTPIARGGADTQYF. As DNA, the CDR3 is TGTGCCAGCAGCAAAACCCCTATAGCACGGGGAGGGGCAGATACGCAGTATTTT.

This clonotype has only a few counts. The chain combines TRBV3-1 with TRBJ2-3, with D uncertain. This CDR3 spans 15 amino acids. Trimming removed 1 base from V and 4 bases from J, with 12 bases in between. Germline assignment: CDR1 LGHDT and CDR2 YNNKEL (reference sequence). CDR3 protein: CASSQAFEYPDTQYF. DNA for the CDR3: TGTGCCAGCAGCCAAGCATTTGAGTATCCAGATACGCAGTATTTT.

The chain couples TRBV20-1 to TRBJ2-1; 10 bases agree with TRBD2. Germline CDR1 DFQATT, CDR2 SNEGSKA (reference sequence). The CDR3 length is 15 residues. J was trimmed by 2 bases and V by 6 bases; bases with no gene match: 7. The DNA of the CDR3 is TGCAGTGCCAGAAGCGGGAGGGTTCCCTACAATGAGCAGTTCTTC. It is translated as CSARSGRVPYNEQFF.

This clonotype was detected only a few times. V is TRBV10-3 and J is TRBJ2-3; TRBD2 agrees at 8 bases. Germline V gene lookup returns CDR1 ENHRY and CDR2 SYGVKD. V trimming: 11 bases; J trimming: 3 bases; junction bases outside the gene matches: 7. CDR3 size: 13 residues. CDR3 amino acids: CAAAGDGTDTQYF. CDR3 nucleotide sequence: TGTGCCGCAGCGGGAGATGGGACAGATACGCAGTATTTT.

This clonotype was seen repeatedly, ten times or more. The rearrangement links TRBV29-1 to TRBJ2-7, with 9 bases matching TRBD1. CDR3 length: 14 amino acids. The germline CDR1 and CDR2 sequences are SQVTM and ANQGSEA. V shed 6 bases, J shed 2 bases, and the junction held 8 bases outside the gene matches. The DNA for the CDR3 is TGCAGCGTAGTTCCGGGACAGGGACCCTACGAGCAGTACTTC. Translated, it gives CSVVPGQGPYEQYF.

This clonotype showed up just a few times. V gene TRBV6-1 combines with J gene TRBJ2-1; D may match TRBD1 or TRBD2 (5 bases each). V lost 8 bases, J lost 2 bases, and 16 bases lay in between. This CDR3 contains 15 residues. In germline, CDR1 is MNHNS, CDR2 SASEGT. CDR3 loop: CASAEGRDPYNEQFF. The CDR3, as DNA: TGTGCCAGCGCCGAGGGCAGGGACCCCTACAATGAGCAGTTCTTC.

The chain links TRBV20-1 to TRBJ2-7, with TRBD1 matching 9 bases. J was trimmed by 5 bases and V by 1 base; bases with no gene match: 15. The CDR3 is made up of 17 amino acids. Germline V gene data show CDR1 as DFQATT and CDR2 as SNEGSKA (reference sequence). The CDR3 here is CSARGRGPQGALNEQYF. DNA for the CDR3: TGCAGTGCTAGAGGTAGGGGCCCACAGGGGGCTCTTAACGAGCAGTACTTC.

This clonotype appeared once. This CDR3 is CASSQDWRGLKGDTQYF. For the CDR3, the DNA is TGCGCCAGCAGCCAAGATTGGCGGGGACTAAAGGGGGATACGCAGTATTTT. This chain uses TRBV4-1 with TRBJ2-3; 7 bases match TRBD2. Germline CDR1 is MGHRA and CDR2 is YSYEKL. The CDR3 length is 17 residues. V lost 0 bases, J lost 6 bases, and 12 bases stayed unmatched.

J is TRBJ2-1 and V is TRBV18; 8 bases are a match to TRBD2. In germline, CDR1 is KGHSH, CDR2 LQKENI. CDR3 size: 15 residues. The V gene end was trimmed by 1 base and the J gene end by 8 bases; junction bases not matched to a gene: 7. The CDR3: CASSPLAGGADEQFF. The CDR3 DNA follows: TGTGCCAGCTCACCACTGGCGGGAGGAGCAGATGAGCAGTTCTTC. Using reference TRBV18 and TRBJ2-1 for the parts outside the CDR3, the full variable domain is NAGVMQNPRHLVRRRGQEARLRCSPMKGHSHVYWYRQLPEEGLKFMVYLQKENIIDESGMPKERFSAEFPKEGPSILRIQQVVRGDSAAYFCASSPLAGGADEQFFGPGTRLTVL.

The chain recombines TRBV12-3 or TRBV12-4 with TRBJ2-7; TRBD2 agrees at 14 bases. The CDR3 covers 20 residues. J gave up 4 bases and V 5 bases, and 19 bases lay outside the gene matches. The CDR3 sequence: CASSRPGTSGGTTTRYEQYF. For the CDR3, the DNA is TGTGCCAGCAGTCGTCCTGGGACTAGCGGGGGTACCACAACAAGATACGAGCAGTACTTC.

This chain links TRBV20-1 with TRBJ2-3, with 7 nucleotides matching TRBD1. The germline V gene encodes CDR1 DFQATT and CDR2 SNEGSKA (reference sequence). V was clipped by 3 bases and J by 1 base; unmatched bases: 7. The length of the CDR3 is 15 residues. The CDR3 protein is CSASPRTGRTDTQYF. DNA of the CDR3: TGCAGTGCTAGCCCGAGGACAGGCCGCACAGATACGCAGTATTTT.